The 31 T cell receptor beta chains below come from one sample, sequenced in a study of blood T cell repertoires in COVID-19. TCRdb's copy holds only in-frame clones and misses some; the assay was immunoSEQ multiplex PCR. The sample consists of approximately 120,000 clones, 80% to 85% of them appearing once. Sequenced input: PBMCs or T cells enriched from blood (not recorded which). The receptors originated from a man in his thirties or forties who had recovered from COVID-19.

The gene calls are TRBV7-9 and TRBJ1-1; 8 bases are shared with TRBD1. Germline V lookup: CDR1 SEHNR, CDR2 FQNEAQ (reference sequence). The CDR3 is 14 amino acids. V trimming: 5 bases; J trimming: 4 bases; junction bases outside the gene matches: 6. In nucleotides, the CDR3 is TGTGCCAGCAGCCGCCGACAGGGGCTCACTGAAGCTTTCTTT. This encodes CASSRRQGLTEAFF.

CDR3: CASSEEPQGAAFF. DNA of the CDR3: TGTGCCAGCAGTGAAGAACCTCAAGGGGCTGCTTTCTTT. The chain links TRBV6-1 to TRBJ1-1, with TRBD1 as a possible D gene (5 bases). From germline, CDR1 is MNHNS and CDR2 SASEGT. This CDR3 has 13 residues. The germline V and J ends were trimmed by 1 base and 11 bases, with 14 bases remaining between them.

The V call is TRBV24-1, the J call TRBJ2-5, with 7 bases fitting TRBD2. Germline lookup yields CDR1 KGHDR and CDR2 SFDVKD. The J segment lost 10 bases and the V segment lost 4 bases, leaving 8 bases of the junction unmatched. This CDR3 comprises 13 residues. Here the CDR3 DNA reads TGTGCCACCAGTGACGGATGGGGGGGGATCCAGTACTTC. Translating it yields CATSDGWGGIQYF.

This clone was seen just once. V and J are TRBV5-1 and TRBJ2-1; 9 bases agree with TRBD1. The V segment lost 4 bases and the J segment 7 bases; nucleotides outside the gene matches: 6. Per germline, CDR1 SGHRS and CDR2 YFSETQ. The CDR3 consists of 14 residues. In DNA form, the CDR3 reads TGCGCCAGCAGCCCCGGGACAGGGCAGAATGAGCAGTTCTTC. Residues: CASSPGTGQNEQFF.

This chain uses TRBV6-5 with TRBJ2-2; 10 bases align to TRBD2. Germline CDR1 is MNHEY and CDR2 is SVGAGI. This CDR3 has 15 residues. J was trimmed by 3 bases and V by 6 bases; bases with no gene match: 4. This chain's CDR3 is CASSTSGTYTGELFF. Written as DNA, the CDR3 is TGTGCCAGCAGCACTAGCGGGACCTACACCGGGGAGCTGTTTTTT.

The rearrangement joins TRBV2 to TRBJ2-3, with 7 nucleotides matching TRBD2. V lost 3 bases, J lost 1 base, and 7 bases stayed unmatched. Germline V gene sequence: CDR1 SNHLY, CDR2 FYNNEI. The CDR3 spans 16 residues. DNA for the CDR3: TGTGCCAGCAGTGATGGCGGGAGCGGTGGCACAGATACGCAGTATTTT. This sequence encodes CASSDGGSGGTDTQYF. The whole variable domain, remainder taken from reference TRBV2 and TRBJ2-3, is EPEVTQTPSHQVTQMGQEVILRCVPISNHLYFYWYRQILGQKVEFLVSFYNNEISEKSEIFDDQFSVERPDGSNFTLKIRSTKLEDSAMYFCASSDGGSGGTDTQYFGPGTRLTVL.

This rearrangement joins TRBV6-5 to TRBJ1-1, with D possibly matching TRBD1 (5 bases). The CDR3 has 14 residues. V gave up 3 bases and J gave up 4 bases, with 12 bases separating them. Germline V lookup: CDR1 MNHEY, CDR2 SVGAGI. The CDR3, as DNA: TGTGCCAGCAGTTATGACAGTCTGGGCACTGAAGCTTTCTTT. This codes for CASSYDSLGTEAFF.

The genes are TRBV7-6 and TRBJ2-4; D gene unclear. CDR1 is SGHVS, CDR2 FNYEAQ, per germline. The CDR3 sequence is 17 residues long. V was shortened by 5 bases and J by 0 bases, with 17 bases between the two germline ends. In DNA form, the CDR3 reads TGTGCCAGCAGCATCACCCAGCGAAGGTTAGCCAAAAACATTCAGTACTTC. Its protein product is CASSITQRRLAKNIQYF.

V usage is TRBV6-6 and J usage is TRBJ1-1; TRBD1 is a possible D gene (6 bases). Germline values: CDR1 MNHNY, CDR2 SVGAGI (reference sequence). The CDR3 extends over 16 amino acids. V lost 6 bases and J 1 base, leaving 18 bases between the germline ends. As DNA, the CDR3 is TGTGCCAGCAGACTCAACAGGGAGAGGGCGAACACTGAAGCTTTCTTT. Protein: CASRLNRERANTEAFF.

Comments on this clone: An end of the junction does not agree with germline; a read error may underlie this. The V call is TRBV3-1 (or the pseudogene TRBV3-2), the J call TRBJ2-6, with D unclear. This CDR3 is built from 15 residues. Germline CDR1 is LGHDT and CDR2 is YNNKEL (reference sequence). CDR3 nucleotide sequence: TGTGCCAGCAGCCATACGACCCCGCAGGCCAACGTCCCGACTTTC. Protein: CASSHTTPQANVPTF.

The rearrangement links TRBV6-5 to TRBJ2-3, with 7 positions matching TRBD2. V lost 6 bases, J lost 4 bases, and 4 bases stayed unmatched. The germline CDR1 and CDR2 sequences are MNHEY and SVGAGI. The CDR3 spans 13 residues. The CDR3 coding sequence is TGTGCCAGCAGCTTAGCGGGCCCAGATACGCAGTATTTT. Its translation is CASSLAGPDTQYF.

This clone was found a few times. The J gene is TRBJ2-7, the V gene TRBV4-1, with D possibly TRBD2 on 5 matching bases. Trimming left V 0 bases short and J 3 bases short, with 9 bases between. Germline-derived CDR1 and CDR2 are MGHRA and YSYEKL. The CDR3 sequence is 14 residues long. CDR3 bases: TGCGCCAGCAGCCAAGATTCTCGGGGCTACGAGCAGTACTTC. It encodes CASSQDSRGYEQYF.

The chain recombines TRBV28 with TRBJ1-1; a weak D match, TRBD1 (6 bases). Germline V gene data show CDR1 as MDHEN and CDR2 as SYDVKM. V was pared by 5 bases and J by 0 bases, with 16 bases between. CDR3 length equals 16 residues. The CDR3 reads CASSIPGDRMNTEAFF. CDR3 in DNA: TGTGCCAGCAGTATCCCAGGGGATCGGATGAACACTGAAGCTTTCTTT.

The chain couples TRBV18 to TRBJ2-2; D is unresolved. The length of the CDR3 is 13 residues. V was pared by 2 bases and J by 4 bases, with 5 bases between. Germline V gene data show CDR1 as KGHSH and CDR2 as LQKENI. DNA of the CDR3: TGTGCCAGCTCACCAGTGAGCACCGGGGAGCTGTTTTTT. Translation gives CASSPVSTGELFF.

This rearrangement joins TRBV30 to TRBJ1-2; a possible D gene is TRBD1 (5 bases). V was shortened by 4 bases and J by 8 bases, with 14 bases between the two germline ends. Per the germline V gene, CDR1 is GTSNPN and CDR2 is SVGIG (reference sequence). The CDR3 extends over 12 amino acids. As DNA, the CDR3 is TGTGCCTGGATCCCATTAAGGGGAGGCTACACCTTC. Translated, it gives CAWIPLRGGYTF.

The chain combines TRBV5-4 with TRBJ2-2; 10 bases match TRBD2. This CDR3 region has 16 residues. Trimming at V came to 3 bases and at J to 10 bases, leaving 12 bases not matched to a gene. The germline CDR1 and CDR2 sequences are SGHNT and YYREEE (reference sequence). The CDR3 protein is CASSYSGRLTPEELFF. CDR3 DNA sequence: TGTGCCAGCAGCTATAGCGGGAGGCTGACCCCCGAGGAGCTGTTTTTT. Full variable domain (outside the CDR3, taken from reference TRBV5-4 and TRBJ2-2): ETGVTQSPTHLIKTRGQQVTLRCSSQSGHNTVSWYQQALGQGPQFIFQYYREEENGRGNFPPRFSGLQFPNYSSELNVNALELDDSALYLCASSYSGRLTPEELFFGEGSRLTVL.

The rearrangement links TRBV19 to TRBJ2-7; no firm D call. The V end was cut by 3 bases, the J end by 4 bases, with 7 bases between. CDR1 LNHDA and CDR2 SQIVND come from the germline V gene (reference sequence). The CDR3 has 12 amino acids. CDR3 sequence: CASSIAGYEQYF. The CDR3 DNA reads as TGTGCCAGTAGTATTGCAGGTTACGAGCAGTACTTC. Based on the CDR3 plus reference TRBV19 and TRBJ2-7, the full variable domain is DGGITQSPKYLFRKEGQNVTLSCEQNLNHDAMYWYRQDPGQGLRLIYYSQIVNDFQKGDIAEGYSVSREKKESFPLTVTSAQKNPTAFYLCASSIAGYEQYFGPGTRLTVT.

The chain links TRBV2 to TRBJ2-3; 9 bases are shared with TRBD1. Germline V gene data show CDR1 as SNHLY and CDR2 as FYNNEI. CDR3 length equals 14 residues. The junction had 13 bases not matched to a gene; V was cut back by 8 bases and J by 10 bases. CDR3 in DNA: TGTGCCAGCCGCCAGGAACAGGGGGCTAGTGCGCAGTATTTT. This translates into CASRQEQGASAQYF.

The chain joins TRBV5-1 to TRBJ1-1, with D possibly TRBD1 on 6 matching bases. This CDR3 has 14 amino acids. The V end was cut by 4 bases, the J end by 0 bases, with 10 bases between. Germline lookup yields CDR1 SGHRS and CDR2 YFSETQ. The CDR3 nucleotides are TGCGCCAGCAGCGCGGACAGTATGAACACTGAAGCTTTCTTT. It encodes CASSADSMNTEAFF.

V and J are TRBV14 and TRBJ2-3; the match to TRBD1 covers 8 bases. Germline lookup yields CDR1 SGHDN and CDR2 FVKESK. V lost 4 bases to trimming and J lost 0 bases; unmatched junction nucleotides: 6. CDR3 size: 16 residues. The CDR3 coding sequence is TGTGCCAGCAGCCTTTACCGGGACAGGAGCACAGATACGCAGTATTTT. Protein product: CASSLYRDRSTDTQYF.

This clone appeared a single time. The chain uses TRBV5-6 and TRBJ2-7, with a tentative D call TRBD2 (5 bases). V lost 0 bases and J 3 bases, leaving 13 bases between the germline ends. The CDR3 has 15 residues. Germline loops: CDR1 SGHDT, CDR2 YYEEEE. In DNA form, the CDR3 reads TGTGCCAGCAGCTTGGCCTTAGCGTTCGGCTACGAGCAGTACTTC. It encodes CASSLALAFGYEQYF.

The chain joins TRBV21-1 to TRBJ2-1; TRBD2 was called by the table and not checked on the DNA. TRBV21-1 has pseudogene status. The CDR3 covers 12 residues. The DNA of the CDR3 is TGTGCCAGCAAGCTAGCAGGCAATGAGCAGTTCTTC. Its protein product is CASKLAGNEQFF.

This rearrangement joins TRBV4-1 to TRBJ1-5; D remains ambiguous. The germline V gene has CDR1 MGHRA and CDR2 YSYEKL. The CDR3 is 13 amino acids. V lost 0 bases to trimming and J lost 6 bases, with 6 bases between them. CDR3 loop: CASSQDYSQPQHF. For the CDR3, the DNA is TGCGCCAGCAGCCAAGATTATAGTCAGCCCCAGCATTTT.

The CDR3 bases are TGTGCCAGTAGAAGGACAGGCGCCTACGAGCAGTACTTC. Translation: CASRRTGAYEQYF. The J gene is TRBJ2-7, the V gene TRBV19; TRBD1 aligns across 7 bases. The V and J ends lost 6 bases and 2 bases, in that order; junction bases with no gene match: 4. Germline CDR1 LNHDA, CDR2 SQIVND (reference sequence). The CDR3 contains 13 residues.

This clone appeared a single time. The chain combines TRBV7-9 with TRBJ2-1; D gene uncertain. This CDR3 has 17 residues. Germline assignment: CDR1 SEHNR and CDR2 FQNEAQ (reference sequence). Trimming stripped 0 bases from V and 4 bases from J, with 16 bases between. The CDR3 nucleotides read TGTGCCAGCAGCTTAGCGATTGTAAAGAGTCCGTACAATGAGCAGTTCTTC. The encoded protein is CASSLAIVKSPYNEQFF. The variable domain in full, with the rest retrieved from reference TRBV7-9 and TRBJ2-1, is DTGVSQNPRHKITKRGQNVTFRCDPISEHNRLYWYRQTLGQGPEFLTYFQNEAQLEKSRLLSDRFSAERPKGSFSTLEIQRTEQGDSAMYLCASSLAIVKSPYNEQFFGPGTRLTVL.

The CDR3 sequence: CASTASGVRDTQYF. In DNA, the CDR3 is TGTGCCAGCACCGCCTCGGGTGTTAGGGATACGCAGTATTTT. J is TRBJ2-3 and V is TRBV6-5; no reliable D call. Germline CDR1 is MNHEY and CDR2 is SVGAGI. Trimming cost V 7 bases and J 6 bases, with 17 bases left between them. The CDR3 loop spans 14 amino acids.

The V call is TRBV27, the J call TRBJ1-1; D is perhaps TRBD1 (5 bases). CDR3 size: 13 residues. Trimming removed 6 bases at V and 1 base at J, with 9 bases between. CDR1 MNHEY and CDR2 SMNVEV come from the germline V gene (reference sequence). The CDR3 protein is CASRSTGNTEAFF. In nucleotides, the CDR3 is TGTGCCAGCAGGTCAACAGGGAACACTGAAGCTTTCTTT.

Only one count was recorded for this clone. The genes are TRBV14 and TRBJ2-3, with D possibly matching TRBD2 (5 bases). CDR3 length: 14 residues. Germline assignment: CDR1 SGHDN and CDR2 FVKESK. Trimming took off 1 base at V and 9 bases at J, with 14 bases between the two ends. The DNA for the CDR3 is TGTGCCAGCAGCCAAGCATGGTTGGGAGACACGCAGTATTTT. It specifies CASSQAWLGDTQYF. Based on the CDR3 plus reference TRBV14 and TRBJ2-3, the full variable domain is EAGVTQFPSHSVIEKGQTVTLRCDPISGHDNLYWYRRVMGKEIKFLLHFVKESKQDESGMPNNRFLAERTGGTYSTLKVQPAELEDSGVYFCASSQAWLGDTQYFGPGTRLTVL.

The chain uses TRBV18 and TRBJ1-1; D is perhaps TRBD1 (5 bases). CDR1 and CDR2 (germline): KGHSH, LQKENI. V lost 6 bases and J 1 base, leaving 15 bases between the germline ends. There are 15 residues in the CDR3. Written as DNA, the CDR3 is TGTGCCAGCTCTCCCCGGGGGGGTGAGAACACTGAAGCTTTCTTT. As protein: CASSPRGGENTEAFF.

V and J are TRBV5-6 and TRBJ1-6; no definite D call. This CDR3 has 14 amino acids. Germline V gene sequence: CDR1 SGHDT, CDR2 YYEEEE. Trimming pared 0 bases from V and 7 bases from J, leaving 8 bases between. The CDR3 DNA follows: TGTGCCAGCAGCTTGGGCCAGATAAATTCACCCCTCCACTTT. Protein: CASSLGQINSPLHF.

The chain carries TRBV6-5 and TRBJ1-2; D is unresolved. Trimming cost V 6 bases and J 8 bases, with 10 bases left between them. The germline V gene encodes CDR1 MNHEY and CDR2 SVGAGI. The CDR3 runs to 11 residues. The CDR3 DNA reads as TGTGCCAGCAGCCCCGGTCGGGGCTACACCTTC. This codes for CASSPGRGYTF.